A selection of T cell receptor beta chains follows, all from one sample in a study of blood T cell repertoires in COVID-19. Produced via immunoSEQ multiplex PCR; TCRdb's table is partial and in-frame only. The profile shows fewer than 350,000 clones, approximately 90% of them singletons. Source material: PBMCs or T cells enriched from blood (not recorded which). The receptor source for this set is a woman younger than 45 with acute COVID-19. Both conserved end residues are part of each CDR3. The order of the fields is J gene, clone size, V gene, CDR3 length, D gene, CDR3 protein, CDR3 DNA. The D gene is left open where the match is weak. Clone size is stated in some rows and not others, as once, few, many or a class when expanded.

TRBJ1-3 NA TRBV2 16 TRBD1 CASRGWTGGSGNTIYF TGTGCCAGCAGGGGATGGACAGGGGGCTCTGGAAACACCATATATTTT
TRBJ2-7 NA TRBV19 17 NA CASSIRFSDYNSYEQYF TGTGCCAGTAGTATTCGGTTTTCCGACTACAACTCCTACGAGCAGTACTTC
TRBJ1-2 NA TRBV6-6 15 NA CASTYFHDLNYGYTF TGTGCCAGCACCTACTTCCACGATTTGAACTATGGCTACACCTTC
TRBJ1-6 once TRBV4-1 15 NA CASSQERGYNSPLHF TGCGCCAGCAGCCAAGAACGGGGGTATAATTCACCCCTCCACTTT
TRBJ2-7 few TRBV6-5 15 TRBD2 CASSYQRESFYEQYF TGTGCCAGCAGTTATCAGCGGGAGAGCTTCTACGAGCAGTACTTC
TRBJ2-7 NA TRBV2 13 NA CASSGWGLSEQYF TGTGCCAGCAGTGGTTGGGGGCTGAGCGAGCAGTACTTC
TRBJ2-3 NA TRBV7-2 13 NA CASSLPGPDTQYF TGTGCCAGCAGCTTGCCAGGGCCAGATACGCAGTATTTT
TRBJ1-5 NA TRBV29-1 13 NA CSVVLQVGQPQHF TGCAGCGTTGTTCTCCAGGTTGGCCAGCCCCAGCATTTT
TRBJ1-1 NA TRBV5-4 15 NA CASSFGGGQNTEAFF TGTGCCAGCAGCTTTGGTGGGGGACAGAACACTGAAGCTTTCTTT
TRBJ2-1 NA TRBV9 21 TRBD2 CASSTPLQAGLAGYGYNEQFF TGTGCCAGCAGCACACCCCTGCAGGCTGGACTAGCGGGTTACGGATACAATGAGCAGTTCTTC
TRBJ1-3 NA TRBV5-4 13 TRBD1 CASSSQGANTIYF TGTGCCAGCAGCTCACAGGGGGCAAACACCATATATTTT
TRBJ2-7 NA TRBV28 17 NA CASSSPGVRGAAYEQYF TGTGCCAGCAGTTCCCCGGGGGTCCGGGGGGCGGCCTACGAGCAGTACTTC
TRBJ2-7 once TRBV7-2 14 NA CASSPSWRDYEQYF TGTGCCAGCAGCCCCTCCTGGAGGGACTACGAGCAGTACTTC
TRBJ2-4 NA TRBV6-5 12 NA CASSMTGRIQYF TGTGCCAGCAGTATGACAGGACGCATTCAGTACTTC
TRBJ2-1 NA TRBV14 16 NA CASSQDTWSSYNEQFF TGTGCCAGCAGCCAAGACACATGGAGCTCCTACAATGAGCAGTTCTTC
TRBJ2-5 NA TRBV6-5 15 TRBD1 CASSYSDRGWETQYF TGTGCCAGCAGTTACAGTGACAGGGGGTGGGAGACCCAGTACTTC
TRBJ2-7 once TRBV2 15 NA CASSEAGLASYEQYF TGTGCCAGCAGTGAAGCAGGGCTAGCGAGCTACGAGCAGTACTTC
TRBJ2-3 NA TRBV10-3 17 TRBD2 CAISESRTSVSTDTQYF TGTGCCATCAGTGAGTCCCGGACTAGCGTTAGCACAGATACGCAGTATTTT
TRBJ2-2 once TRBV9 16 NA CASSVAEDSDTGELFF TGTGCCAGCAGCGTAGCTGAGGACTCTGACACCGGGGAGCTGTTTTTT
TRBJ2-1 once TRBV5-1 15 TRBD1 CASSLFTGGENEQFF TGCGCCAGCAGCTTGTTTACAGGGGGCGAAAATGAGCAGTTCTTC
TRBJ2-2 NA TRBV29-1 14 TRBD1 CSVETGEMRGELFF TGCAGCGTAGAGACAGGGGAGATGCGCGGGGAGCTGTTTTTT
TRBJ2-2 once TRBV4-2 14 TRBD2 CASSPGGETGELFF TGTGCCAGCAGCCCGGGGGGTGAGACCGGGGAGCTGTTTTTT